This T cell receptor (beta chain) was sequenced during a study of CD8 T cell repertoires and HIV-1 epitope variants (TCRdb year 2020). Turning to the overall study: In separate culture wells, T cells were stimulated with each of twenty-five peptides that represented autologous and known Gag and Nef epitope variants. The control conditions were a CMV, EBV and flu peptide pool, the Ebola AY9 epitope as a negative control, and a well with no peptide. For approximately ten days the cultures were kept in IMDM with gentamicin, and on days 3 and 7 half of the media was changed with IL-2, IL-7 and IL-15 added. An aliquot of 1M T cells was saved as an uncultured baseline condition, separate from the roughly 83 T cell cultures. T cells were enriched using the EasySep Human T Cell Enrichment Kit and were co-cultured with equal numbers of autologous T cell-negative cells serving as antigen-presenting cells. A total of 75 to 100 T cell cultures were run, with each culture condition done in triplicate except for one peptide, which was done in duplicate. The epitopes tested were three Gag epitope families plus Nef HW9 and YT9. Summary of the overall study and its limitations: Only TCR beta chains were identified by the assay, and proliferation to antigen, not T cell function or cytokine profile, was indicated. Eight or nine antigen-specific TCR beta clonotypes were identified, and 5 or 6 of them appeared cross-reactive for autologous or known escape epitope variants. The Nef KF9 family was recognized by five clonotypes and the HW9 family by one, and no responses to the TAALDMSHF plasma variant were observed.

The immunoSEQ platform was used to sequence TCR beta CDR3 regions at survey depth. The QIAamp DNA micro kit was used to extract genomic DNA from every cultured and uncultured CD8+ T cell population. Under the source paper's analysis protocol: Any sample with under 5,000 productive reads was excluded, and this exclusion removed about 6% of the 75 cultures stimulated with HIV peptides. A MANAFEST web app trimmed sequences to CDR3 and removed nonproductive sequences, CDR3s under 5 amino acids, and those not starting C or ending F/W. To count as antigen-specific, a clonotype had to be expanded in at least 2 of 3 replicates compared with the no-peptide control at FDR 0.01, and only within one epitope family. A specific clonotype also had to show a frequency at least fivefold higher than in wells stimulated with peptides from other epitope families. This immuneACCESS table, as held by TCRdb, lists in-frame sequences with V and J called but not all clones. Of the missing ones, under half trace to an unresolved V gene in checked studies; the others have no known cause. V and J calls and clone size are as listed in that table; D and trimming were resolved from the DNA. Present in this sample are 4,500 to 6,500 clones, about 65% of which were seen just once. Roughly 40% of the sample is held by the ten biggest clonotypes.

As to this clone: There is no known antigen for this receptor. No much larger clone exists at a distance of one base, and base qualities are not known.

According to the germline V gene, CDR1 reads SGDLS and CDR2 reads YYNGEE. V lost 0 bases and J lost 0 bases; the stretch between them is 12 bases long. The CDR3 runs 17 residues from the cysteine to the phenylalanine. The DNA shown is the 51-base CDR3, in frame from base 1. The EasySep Human CD8+ T Cell Enrichment Kit was used on day 10 to isolate CD8+ T cells from every culture. This clonotype originated in a male donor with HIV. The chain links TRBV9 with TRBJ2-2; TRBD2 is a possible D gene, resting on 6 matching bases. Sequenced input: cultured CD8+ T cells derived from PBMCs. In nucleotides, the sequence is TGTGCCAGCAGCGTAGCTAGGGGAGGAACGAACACCGGGGAGCTGTTTTTT. It is translated as CASSVARGGTNTGELFF.